The clone carrying this TCR beta chain is a singleton in its sample. This sample was taken from a study of blood T cell repertoires in COVID-19. CDR1 is SNHLY and CDR2 is FYNNEI in the germline V gene. CDR3 length: 15 residues. V shed 7 bases and J 4 bases; nucleotides not matched to a gene: 10. Profiled with immunoSEQ multiplex PCR; TCRdb holds only in-frame clones, not every one. This table holds under 150,000 clones, around 78% found once. The chain links TRBV2 to TRBJ2-7, with 10 bases aligning to TRBD2. Sequencing used peripheral blood. The sequence derives from a woman of 80 years or more with active or convalescent COVID-19. The CDR3, as DNA: TGTGCCAGCATTAAAAATAGCGGGGGGAGGTACGAGCAGTACTTC. Translated: CASIKNSGGRYEQYF.